The 9 T cell receptor beta chains below were found in one sample sequenced in a study of blood T cell repertoires in COVID-19 (dated by TCRdb to the early 2020s). Library creation used the immunoSEQ multiplex PCR assay. Entries here come from immuneACCESS through TCRdb and include only in-frame sequences with V and J called. Some clones fail to appear in such tables; in the studies checked, an unresolved V gene covers under half of the shortfall, and the cause of the remainder is unknown. The sample table shows 140,000 to 150,000 clones, and 80% are seen once. 5% of the sample is held by the ten biggest clonotypes. The specimen sequenced was peripheral blood. The receptors stem from a woman in her forties or fifties with acute or convalescent COVID-19.

The chain has TRBV7-9 and TRBJ1-1; TRBD1 matches 7 bases. Germline CDR1 reads SEHNR; CDR2 reads FQNEAQ (reference sequence). V lost 1 base, J lost 2 bases, and 7 bases stayed unmatched. The CDR3 consists of 16 residues. CDR3 residues: CASSLGGTGANTEAFF. CDR3 DNA sequence: TGTGCCAGCAGCTTAGGGGGAACAGGGGCTAACACTGAAGCTTTCTTT. The whole variable domain, filled in from reference TRBV7-9 and TRBJ1-1, reads DTGVSQNPRHKITKRGQNVTFRCDPISEHNRLYWYRQTLGQGPEFLTYFQNEAQLEKSRLLSDRFSAERPKGSFSTLEIQRTEQGDSAMYLCASSLGGTGANTEAFFGQGTRLTVV.

V and J are TRBV20-1 and TRBJ1-1; TRBD1 matches 8 bases. CDR1 DFQATT and CDR2 SNEGSKA come from the germline V gene (reference sequence). Unmatched junction bases numbered 1, after V lost 3 bases and J lost 1 base. The CDR3 has 13 amino acids. The CDR3, as DNA: TGCAGTGCTAGTGACAGGGGGAACACTGAAGCTTTCTTT. Its translation is CSASDRGNTEAFF.

The chain employs TRBV30 and TRBJ1-1; TRBD1 is a possible D gene (5 bases). In germline, CDR1 is GTSNPN, CDR2 SVGIG (reference sequence). Trimming removed 4 bases at V and 11 bases at J, with 17 bases between. The CDR3 is 12 residues long. In DNA form, the CDR3 reads TGTGCCTGGATGCGGGACCACCTGTGGGCTTTCTTT. Protein sequence: CAWMRDHLWAFF.

This chain links TRBV20-1 with TRBJ1-1; maybe TRBD1 (6 bases). Looked up from germline, CDR1 is DFQATT and CDR2 is SNEGSKA (reference sequence). V was pared by 3 bases and J by 0 bases, with 20 bases between. This CDR3 comprises 17 residues. The CDR3 reads CSASIPLGRGLNTEAFF. In DNA form, the CDR3 reads TGCAGTGCTAGTATACCGTTAGGAAGGGGGTTGAACACTGAAGCTTTCTTT.

This sequence joins TRBV9 and TRBJ1-6; D perhaps matches TRBD1 (6 bases). The CDR3 runs 15 residues. Trimming pared 1 base from V and 9 bases from J, leaving 14 bases between. The germline V gene encodes CDR1 SGDLS and CDR2 YYNGEE. The CDR3 loop reads CASSVSEGGRSPLHF. The CDR3 region has the DNA TGTGCCAGCAGCGTATCTGAGGGGGGGCGTTCACCCCTCCACTTT.

The genes are TRBV2 and TRBJ2-1, with a possible D match to TRBD2 (7 bases). The ends were cut back, 5 bases at V and 9 bases at J, with 14 bases in the middle. Germline V lookup: CDR1 SNHLY, CDR2 FYNNEI. CDR3 length: 13 amino acids. In DNA, the CDR3 is TGTGCCAGCAGTCTCAACAGGGAGGGTGAGCAGTTCTTC. Protein product: CASSLNREGEQFF.

CDR3 coding DNA: TGTGCCAGCAGCCCAGAGGGACTAGCCCTTGAGCAGTTCTTC. This gives the protein CASSPEGLALEQFF. The chain couples TRBV7-8 to TRBJ2-1; TRBD2 aligns across 9 bases. Germline CDR1 and CDR2: SGHVS and FQNEAQ. J was trimmed by 9 bases and V by 5 bases; bases with no gene match: 8. The CDR3 contains 14 residues.

This sequence joins TRBV27 and TRBJ1-2; tentative D call: TRBD1 (5 bases). The CDR3 loop spans 14 amino acids. V was clipped by 4 bases and J by 10 bases, with 19 bases between them. Germline CDR1 and CDR2: MNHEY and SMNVEV (reference sequence). CDR3 in DNA: TGTGCCAGCAGTTCCCTAGCGGGGCGTCCGTCCTACACCTTC. Translating it yields CASSSLAGRPSYTF.

This chain joins TRBV27 and TRBJ1-2; 7 bases map to TRBD1. CDR1 and CDR2 (germline): MNHEY, SMNVEV (reference sequence). The trim removed 5 bases at V and 0 bases at J, leaving 12 bases unmatched. This CDR3 contains 17 residues. The CDR3 bases are TGTGCCAGCAGTACGCGCGGGACAGCCTATGCTAACTATGGCTACACCTTC. It is translated as CASSTRGTAYANYGYTF.